This TCR beta chain was obtained from a study of identical twins. Study-wide findings and caveats: There were fewer insertions in abundant cord blood beta clonotypes, but memory repertoires showed no such pattern.

Unique molecular identifiers were present on cDNA, and template switching added a universal primer site. TCRdb fed the 5' RACE reads into MiXCR, producing one record per CDR3 protein. The sample holds about 530,000 distinct CDR3 sequences, approximately 14% seen once. As concerns this clonotype: As yet, its antigen is unknown.

The V end lost 7 bases, the J end lost 0 bases, and 12 bases lay between the germline ends. The CDR3 length is 15 residues. Germline lookup yields CDR1 MDHEN and CDR2 SYDVKM. This sample also appeared in a second study, on yellow fever vaccine responses in identical twins.

The receptor was isolated from a woman aged 18-35 years in good health. The rearrangement joins TRBV28 to TRBJ2-2; a possible D gene is TRBD2 (7 bases). Sequencing used CD4+ T cells sorted from blood. CDR3 nucleotides: TGTGCCAGCAAGAAGGGGGGGGCGAACACCGGGGAGCTGTTTTTT. Translated, it gives CASKKGGANTGELFF.